This T cell receptor beta chain came from a study of cytomegalovirus exposure and HLA in healthy donors. Background on the study: A prior study identified 117 million unique TCR beta sequences from 200 million or so T cells.

This clone was recorded once. The PCR contained 60 Vbeta and 13 Jbeta primers. Assay used: immunoSEQ multiplex PCR; TCRdb lists only in-frame clones, some missing. The sample has approximately 85,000 clones; roughly 75% are singletons. Germline CDR1 and CDR2: MNHEY and SMNVEV (reference sequence). The CDR3 extends over 14 amino acids. The chain joins TRBV27 to TRBJ2-5, with 7 bases identical to TRBD1. The J call may be faulty, since TRBJ2-7 better matches the DNA end. The sequencing input was PBMCs. The clonotype was recovered from a man aged 30 to 45 in good health and CMV-seronegative. The CDR3 sequence is CASRPGQVTYEQYF. CDR3 sequence (DNA): TGTGCCAGCAGACCCGGACAGGTAACCTACGAGCAGTACTTC.